The subject of this entry is one T cell receptor beta chain. This specimen belongs to a study of PD-1 blockade in classical Hodgkin lymphoma. Time point: newly diagnosed, previously untreated cHL patient sample. Thawed PBMCs were the source of CD8+ T cells, obtained through magnetic negative selection. The length of the CDR3 is 12 residues. The germline V gene has CDR1 ENHRY and CDR2 SYGVKD. Trimming left V 4 bases short and J 4 bases short, with 6 bases between. TCRdb's table, derived via immunoSEQ multiplex PCR, lists solely in-frame clones and lacks some. This table has around 14,000 clones, about 91% appearing once.

This clonotype originated in a human donor with classical Hodgkin lymphoma. The sequencing sample was made of CD8+ T cells from blood. The chain has TRBV10-3 and TRBJ2-3; the D is unclear. The CDR3 DNA sequence: TGTGCCATCAGTGCAGAGTCAGATACGCAGTATTTT. Its protein product is CAISAESDTQYF.